The entry below describes one T cell receptor beta chain. Its antigen is unknown. This sample's time point: week 11, during vaccination. Doses of 300 ug of mutant IDH1 20-mer peptide were given with topical imiquimod. The table came from immunoSEQ multiplex PCR; TCRdb's copy has only in-frame clones and leaves some out. The sample has some 120,000 clones; around four fifths are singletons. The entry originates in a study of a mutant IDH1 vaccine in newly diagnosed glioma. Study findings and constraints: The study observed vaccine-induced immune responses in roughly 93% of patients.

The CDR3 spans 14 residues. Trimming took 7 bases from V and 4 from J, leaving 11 bases between them. The germline V gene has CDR1 MDHEN and CDR2 SYDVKM. The TCR comes from a man aged 35 to 55 with glioma. V is TRBV28 and J is TRBJ2-6, with D perhaps TRBD1 (6 bases). The material was PBMCs, obtained from a glioma patient whose treatment included an IDH1 peptide vaccine. CDR3 protein: CASIDRSGANVLTF. The CDR3 DNA is TGTGCCAGCATCGACAGGTCCGGGGCCAACGTCCTGACTTTC.